This T cell receptor (beta chain) originates from a study of blood T cell repertoires in COVID-19. The germline V gene encodes CDR1 SGHRS and CDR2 YFSETQ. This CDR3 is 14 amino acids long. Between the trimmed V and J ends, which lost 1 base and 4 bases, there was a span of 9 bases. Clones were sequenced by immunoSEQ multiplex PCR, and TCRdb holds only the in-frame ones, with some missing. The sample contains roughly 350,000 clones, approximately 88% of which appear only once. The sequenced material came from peripheral blood. V usage is TRBV5-1 and J usage is TRBJ1-5; D is undetermined. This clonotype was sampled from a woman aged 45 to 65 with active or convalescent COVID-19. The CDR3 sequence is CASSLSGGNQPQHF. In DNA form, the CDR3 reads TGCGCCAGCAGCTTGTCCGGCGGTAATCAGCCCCAGCATTTT. The full variable domain, its missing parts supplied by reference TRBV5-1 and TRBJ1-5, is KAGVTQTPRYLIKTRGQQVTLSCSPISGHRSVSWYQQTPGQGLQFLFEYFSETQRNKGNFPGRFSGRQFSNSRSEMNVSTLELGDSALYLCASSLSGGNQPQHFGDGTRLSIL.